This entry concerns a single T cell receptor beta chain. Its antigen has not been determined. The input lacks base qualities; no much larger clone sits a single base away. The data are from a study of blood T cell repertoires in COVID-19 (dated by TCRdb to between 2020 and 2021). With respect to the entire study: Collaborator samples came from the United States, Italy and Spain and covered acute and convalescent phases of COVID-19. The prospective study material was composed of cDNA or gDNA derived from T cells, B-cell-depleted T cells, or PBMCs. Where available, HLA class I and class II types were obtained from metadata supplied by the sample provider rather than from assay-based typing. The samples were drawn from the first 160 participants of the ongoing ImmuneRACE study and from under 1,500 subjects provided by 6 global collaborators. Subjects who had been exposed to COVID-19, were actively infected with it, or had recovered from it provided the deeply sampled blood TCRbeta repertoires that made up the dataset. The repertoires were released in a freely available public database meant as a resource for research on the immune response to SARS-CoV-2. Nearly every sample came with metadata listing a de-identified subject ID, COVID-19 status, age in years and sex.

TCRbeta CDR3 regions were amplified from genomic DNA using the immunoSEQ Assay, a bias-controlled multiplex PCR. In the original analysis: Within the assay, amplification of reference gene primers was used to estimate how many nucleated cells each sample contained. To quantify the absolute abundance of each unique TCRbeta CDR3 rearrangement, sequence reads were collapsed and filtered. For each sample, productive Simpson clonality was calculated as the square root of Simpson's diversity index across productive rearrangements. Imported from immuneACCESS, the table was reduced by TCRdb to in-frame sequences with V and J called. These copies leave out some clones; in studies compared against another copy, an unresolved V gene accounts for under half, and the cause of the remainder is not known. V, J and clone size were drawn from that table, and D and trimming were deduced from the DNA. The table for this sample lists under 200,000 clones; around 90% of them were counted only once. Together, the top ten hold less than 5% of the sample.

A distance of 10 bases separates the germline ends of V and J, which lose 10 bases and 6 bases respectively. Including cysteine and phenylalanine, the CDR3 has 10 amino acids. Of all the DNA, just the CDR3 is kept, 30 bases in frame from base 1. Looking up the germline V gene yields CDR1 MNHEY and CDR2 SVGAGI. A second Seattle source provided samples from volunteer blood donors who had recovered from COVID-19. Collaborating institutions collected whole blood in K2EDTA tubes following their own protocols. For TCRbeta analysis, collaborators shipped samples as frozen whole blood, isolated PBMCs, or DNA extracted from either of those sample types. Findings and caveats that apply to the study as a whole: How much clinical and demographic metadata was included differed by source and by participant, and the metadata was provided uncurated.

The chain couples TRBV6-5 to TRBJ2-7, and possibly TRBD1, on 6 matching bases. This receptor was obtained from a woman aged 60-75 years who had recovered from COVID-19. The sequenced sample consisted of peripheral blood. The nucleotides read TGTGCCACAGAGGGGGTCGAGCAGTACTTC. It translates as CATEGVEQYF.